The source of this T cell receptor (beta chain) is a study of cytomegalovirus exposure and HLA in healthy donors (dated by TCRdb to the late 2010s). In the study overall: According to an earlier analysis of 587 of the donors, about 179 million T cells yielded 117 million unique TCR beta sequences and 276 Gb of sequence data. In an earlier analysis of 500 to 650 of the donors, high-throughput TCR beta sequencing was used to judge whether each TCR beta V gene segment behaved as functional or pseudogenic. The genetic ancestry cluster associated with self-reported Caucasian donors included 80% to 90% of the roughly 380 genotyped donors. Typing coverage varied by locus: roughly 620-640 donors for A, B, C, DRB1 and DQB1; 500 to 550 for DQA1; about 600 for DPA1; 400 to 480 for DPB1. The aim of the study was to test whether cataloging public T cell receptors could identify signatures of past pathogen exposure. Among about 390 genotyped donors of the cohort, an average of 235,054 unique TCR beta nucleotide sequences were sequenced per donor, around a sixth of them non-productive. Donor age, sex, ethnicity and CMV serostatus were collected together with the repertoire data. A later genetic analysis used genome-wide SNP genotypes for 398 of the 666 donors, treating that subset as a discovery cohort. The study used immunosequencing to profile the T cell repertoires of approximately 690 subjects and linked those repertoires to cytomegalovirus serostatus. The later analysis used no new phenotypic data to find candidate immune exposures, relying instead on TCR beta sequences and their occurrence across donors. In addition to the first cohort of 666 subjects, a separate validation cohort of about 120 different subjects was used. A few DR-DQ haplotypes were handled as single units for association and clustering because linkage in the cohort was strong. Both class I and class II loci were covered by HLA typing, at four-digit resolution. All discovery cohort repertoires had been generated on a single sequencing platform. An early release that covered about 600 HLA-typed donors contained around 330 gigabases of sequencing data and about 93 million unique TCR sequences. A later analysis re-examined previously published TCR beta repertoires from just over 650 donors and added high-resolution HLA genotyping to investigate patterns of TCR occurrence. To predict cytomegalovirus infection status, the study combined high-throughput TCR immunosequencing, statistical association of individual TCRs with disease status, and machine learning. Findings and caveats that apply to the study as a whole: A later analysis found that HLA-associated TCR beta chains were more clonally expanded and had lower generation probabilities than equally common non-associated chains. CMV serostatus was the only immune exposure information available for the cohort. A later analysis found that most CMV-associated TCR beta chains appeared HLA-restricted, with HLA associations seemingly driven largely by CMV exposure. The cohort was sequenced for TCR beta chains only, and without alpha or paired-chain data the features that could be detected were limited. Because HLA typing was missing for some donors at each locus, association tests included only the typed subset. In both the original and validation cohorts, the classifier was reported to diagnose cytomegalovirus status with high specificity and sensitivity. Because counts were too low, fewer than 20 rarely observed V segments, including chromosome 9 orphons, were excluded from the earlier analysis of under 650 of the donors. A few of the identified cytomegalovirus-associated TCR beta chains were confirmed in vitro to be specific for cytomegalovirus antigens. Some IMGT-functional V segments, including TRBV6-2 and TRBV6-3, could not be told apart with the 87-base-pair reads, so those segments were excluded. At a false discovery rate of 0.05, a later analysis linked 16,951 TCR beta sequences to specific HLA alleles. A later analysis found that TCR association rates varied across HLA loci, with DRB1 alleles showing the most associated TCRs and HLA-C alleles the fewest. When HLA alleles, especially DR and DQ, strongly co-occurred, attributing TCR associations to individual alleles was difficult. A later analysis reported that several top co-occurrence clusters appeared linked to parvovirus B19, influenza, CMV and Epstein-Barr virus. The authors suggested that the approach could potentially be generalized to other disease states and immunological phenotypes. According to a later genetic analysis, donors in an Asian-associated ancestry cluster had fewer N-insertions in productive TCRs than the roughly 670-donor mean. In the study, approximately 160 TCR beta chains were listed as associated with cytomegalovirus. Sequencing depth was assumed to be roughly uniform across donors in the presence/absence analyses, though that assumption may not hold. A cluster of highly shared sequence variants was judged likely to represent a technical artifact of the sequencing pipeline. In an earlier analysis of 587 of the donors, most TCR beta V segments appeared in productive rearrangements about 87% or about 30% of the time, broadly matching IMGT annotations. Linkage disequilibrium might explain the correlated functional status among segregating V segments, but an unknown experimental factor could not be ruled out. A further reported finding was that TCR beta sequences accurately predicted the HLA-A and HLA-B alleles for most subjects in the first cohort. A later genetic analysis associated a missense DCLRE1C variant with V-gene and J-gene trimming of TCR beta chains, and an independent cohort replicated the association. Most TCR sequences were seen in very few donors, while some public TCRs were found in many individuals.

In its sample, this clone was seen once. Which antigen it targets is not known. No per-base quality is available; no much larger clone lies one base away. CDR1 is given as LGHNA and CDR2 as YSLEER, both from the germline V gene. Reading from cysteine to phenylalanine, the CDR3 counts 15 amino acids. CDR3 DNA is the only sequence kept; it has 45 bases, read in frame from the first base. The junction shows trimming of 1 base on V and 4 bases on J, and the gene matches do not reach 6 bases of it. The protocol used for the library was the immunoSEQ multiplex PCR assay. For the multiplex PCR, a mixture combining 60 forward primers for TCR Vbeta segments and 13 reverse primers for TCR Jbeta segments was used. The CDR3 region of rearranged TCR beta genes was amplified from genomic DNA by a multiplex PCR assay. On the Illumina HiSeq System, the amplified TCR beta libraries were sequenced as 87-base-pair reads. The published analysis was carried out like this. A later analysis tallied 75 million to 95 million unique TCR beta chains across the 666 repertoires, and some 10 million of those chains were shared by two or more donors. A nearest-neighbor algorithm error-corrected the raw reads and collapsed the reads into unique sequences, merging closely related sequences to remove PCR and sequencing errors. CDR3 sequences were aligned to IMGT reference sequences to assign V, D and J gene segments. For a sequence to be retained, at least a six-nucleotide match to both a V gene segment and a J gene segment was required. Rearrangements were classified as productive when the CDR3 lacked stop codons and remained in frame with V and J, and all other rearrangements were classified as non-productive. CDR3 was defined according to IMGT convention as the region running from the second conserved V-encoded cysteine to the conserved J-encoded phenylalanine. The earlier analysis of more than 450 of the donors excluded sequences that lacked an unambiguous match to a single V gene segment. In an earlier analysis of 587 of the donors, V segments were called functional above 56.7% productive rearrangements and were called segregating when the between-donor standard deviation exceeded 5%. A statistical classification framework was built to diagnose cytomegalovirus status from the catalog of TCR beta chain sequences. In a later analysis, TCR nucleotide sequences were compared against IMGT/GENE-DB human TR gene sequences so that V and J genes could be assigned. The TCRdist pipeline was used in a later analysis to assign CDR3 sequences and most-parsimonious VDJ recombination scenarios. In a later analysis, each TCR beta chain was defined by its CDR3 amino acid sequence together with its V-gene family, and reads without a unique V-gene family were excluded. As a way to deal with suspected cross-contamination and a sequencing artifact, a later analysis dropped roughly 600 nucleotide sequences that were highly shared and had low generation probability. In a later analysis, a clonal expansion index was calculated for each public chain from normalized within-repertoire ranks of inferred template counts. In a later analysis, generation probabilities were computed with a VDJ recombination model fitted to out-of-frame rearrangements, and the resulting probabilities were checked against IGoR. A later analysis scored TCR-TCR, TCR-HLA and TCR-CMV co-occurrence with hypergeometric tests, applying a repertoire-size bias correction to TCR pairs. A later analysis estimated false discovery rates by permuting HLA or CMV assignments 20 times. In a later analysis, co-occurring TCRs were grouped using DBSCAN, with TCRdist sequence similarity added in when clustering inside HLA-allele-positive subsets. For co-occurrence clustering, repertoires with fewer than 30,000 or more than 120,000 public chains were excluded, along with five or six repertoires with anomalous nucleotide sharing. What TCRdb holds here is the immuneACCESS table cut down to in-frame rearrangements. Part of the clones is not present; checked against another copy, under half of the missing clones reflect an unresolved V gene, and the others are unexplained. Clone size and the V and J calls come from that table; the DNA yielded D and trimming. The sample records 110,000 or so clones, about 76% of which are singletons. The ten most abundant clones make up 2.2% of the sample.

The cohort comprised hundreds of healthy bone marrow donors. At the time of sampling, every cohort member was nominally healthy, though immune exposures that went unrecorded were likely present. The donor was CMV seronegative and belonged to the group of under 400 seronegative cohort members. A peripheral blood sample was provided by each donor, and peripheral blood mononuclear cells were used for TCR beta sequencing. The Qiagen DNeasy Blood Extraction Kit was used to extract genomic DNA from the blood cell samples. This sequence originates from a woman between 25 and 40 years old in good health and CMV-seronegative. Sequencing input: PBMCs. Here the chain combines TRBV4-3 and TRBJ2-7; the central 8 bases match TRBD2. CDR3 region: CASSQGLAGGYEQYF. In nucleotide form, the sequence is TGCGCCAGCAGCCAAGGGCTAGCGGGCGGTTACGAGCAGTACTTC.